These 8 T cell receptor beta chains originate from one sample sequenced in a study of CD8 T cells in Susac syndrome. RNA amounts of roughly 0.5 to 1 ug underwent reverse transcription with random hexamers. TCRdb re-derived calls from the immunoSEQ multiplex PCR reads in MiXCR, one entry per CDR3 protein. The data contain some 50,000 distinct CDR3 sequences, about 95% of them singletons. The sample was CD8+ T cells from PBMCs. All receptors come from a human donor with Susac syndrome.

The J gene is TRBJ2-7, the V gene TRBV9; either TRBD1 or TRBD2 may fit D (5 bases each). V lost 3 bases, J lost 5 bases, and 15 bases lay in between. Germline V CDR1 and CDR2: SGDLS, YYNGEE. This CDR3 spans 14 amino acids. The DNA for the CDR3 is TGTGCCAGCAGCGCCCGGTGGGGGTTCGACGAGCAGTACTTC. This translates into CASSARWGFDEQYF.

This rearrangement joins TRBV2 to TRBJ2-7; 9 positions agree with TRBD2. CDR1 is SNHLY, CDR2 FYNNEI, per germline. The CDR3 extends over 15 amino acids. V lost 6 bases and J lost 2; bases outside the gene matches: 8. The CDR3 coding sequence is TGTGCCAGCAGGGCCCTGGCGGGGGGGGCCTACGAGCAGTACTTC. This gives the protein CASRALAGGAYEQYF.

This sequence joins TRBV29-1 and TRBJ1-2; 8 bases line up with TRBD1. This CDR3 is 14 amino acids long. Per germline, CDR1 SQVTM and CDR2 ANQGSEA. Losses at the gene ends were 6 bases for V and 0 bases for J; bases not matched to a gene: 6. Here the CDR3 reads CSVGQGQPNYGYTF. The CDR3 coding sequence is TGCAGCGTCGGACAGGGCCAACCTAACTATGGCTACACCTTC. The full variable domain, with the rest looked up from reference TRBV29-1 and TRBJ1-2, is SAVISQKPSRDICQRGTSLTIQCQVDSQVTMMFWYRQQPGQSLTLIATANQGSEATYESGFVIDKFPISRPNLTFSTLTVSNMSPEDSSIYLCSVGQGQPNYGYTFGSGTRLTVV.

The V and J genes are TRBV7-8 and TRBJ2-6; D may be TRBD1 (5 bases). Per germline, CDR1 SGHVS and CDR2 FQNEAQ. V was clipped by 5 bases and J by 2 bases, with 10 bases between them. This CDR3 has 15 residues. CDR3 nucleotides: TGTGCCAGCAGCCCGCAGGGTACTGGGGCCAACGTCCTGACTTTC. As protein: CASSPQGTGANVLTF.

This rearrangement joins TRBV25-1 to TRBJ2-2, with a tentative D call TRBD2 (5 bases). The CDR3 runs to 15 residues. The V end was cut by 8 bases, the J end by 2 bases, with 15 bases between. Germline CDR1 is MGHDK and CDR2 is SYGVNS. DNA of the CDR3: TGTGCCAGCGAGGACGAGGGTCCCAACACCGGGGAGCTGTTTTTT. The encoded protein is CASEDEGPNTGELFF. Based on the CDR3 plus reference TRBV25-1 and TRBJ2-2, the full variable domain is EADIYQTPRYLVIGTGKKITLECSQTMGHDKMYWYQQDPGMELHLIHYSYGVNSTEKGDLSSESTVSRIRTEHFPLTLESARPSHTSQYLCASEDEGPNTGELFFGEGSRLTVL.

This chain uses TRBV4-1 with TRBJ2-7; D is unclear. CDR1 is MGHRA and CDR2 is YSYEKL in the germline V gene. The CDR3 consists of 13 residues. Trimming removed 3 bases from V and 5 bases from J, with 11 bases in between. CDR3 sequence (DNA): TGCGCCAGCAGCCACCCCGCCGGAGACGAGCAGTACTTC. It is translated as CASSHPAGDEQYF.

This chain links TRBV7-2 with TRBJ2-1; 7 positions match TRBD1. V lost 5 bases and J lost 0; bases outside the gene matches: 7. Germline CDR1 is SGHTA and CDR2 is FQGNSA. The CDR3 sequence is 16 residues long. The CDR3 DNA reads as TGTGCCAGCAGCCTCACAGGGGTTGGCTCCTACAATGAGCAGTTCTTC. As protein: CASSLTGVGSYNEQFF.

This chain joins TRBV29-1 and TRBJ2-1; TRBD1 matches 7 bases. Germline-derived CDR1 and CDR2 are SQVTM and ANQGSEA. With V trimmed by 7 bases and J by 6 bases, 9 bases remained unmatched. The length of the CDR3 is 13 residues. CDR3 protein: CSGYRGKINEQFF. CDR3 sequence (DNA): TGCAGCGGATACAGGGGTAAGATCAATGAGCAGTTCTTC.